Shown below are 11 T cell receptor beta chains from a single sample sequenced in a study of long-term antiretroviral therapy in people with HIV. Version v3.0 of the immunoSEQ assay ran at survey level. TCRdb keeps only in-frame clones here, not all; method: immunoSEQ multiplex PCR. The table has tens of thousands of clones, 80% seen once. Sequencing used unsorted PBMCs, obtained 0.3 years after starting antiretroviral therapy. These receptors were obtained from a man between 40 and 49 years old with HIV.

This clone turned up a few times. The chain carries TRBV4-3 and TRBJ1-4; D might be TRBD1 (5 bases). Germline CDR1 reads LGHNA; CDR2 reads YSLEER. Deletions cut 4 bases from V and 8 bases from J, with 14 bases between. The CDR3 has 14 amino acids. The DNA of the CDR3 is TGCGCCAGCAGCCTGGGGGGGGTAGGGGAAAAACTGTTTTTT. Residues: CASSLGGVGEKLFF.

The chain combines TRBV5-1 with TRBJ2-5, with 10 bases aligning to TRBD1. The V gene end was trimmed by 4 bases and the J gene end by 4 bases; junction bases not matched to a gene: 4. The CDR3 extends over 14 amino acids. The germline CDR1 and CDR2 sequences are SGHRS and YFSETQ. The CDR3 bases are TGCGCCAGCAGCCCCGGGACAGGGGCAGAGACCCAGTACTTC. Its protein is CASSPGTGAETQYF.

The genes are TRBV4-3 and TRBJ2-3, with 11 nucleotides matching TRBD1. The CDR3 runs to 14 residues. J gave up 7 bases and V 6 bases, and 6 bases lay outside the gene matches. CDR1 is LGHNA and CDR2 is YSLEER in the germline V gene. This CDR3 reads CASSLGQGVNTQYF. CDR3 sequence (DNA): TGCGCCAGCAGTCTGGGACAGGGGGTAAATACGCAGTATTTT.

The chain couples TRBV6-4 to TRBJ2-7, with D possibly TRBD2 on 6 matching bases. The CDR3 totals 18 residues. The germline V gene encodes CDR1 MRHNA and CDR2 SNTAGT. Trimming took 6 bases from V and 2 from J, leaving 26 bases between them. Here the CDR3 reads CASSGPNWRGGATYEQYF. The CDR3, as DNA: TGTGCCAGCAGCGGACCGAACTGGCGCGGCGGGGCCACCTACGAGCAGTACTTC.

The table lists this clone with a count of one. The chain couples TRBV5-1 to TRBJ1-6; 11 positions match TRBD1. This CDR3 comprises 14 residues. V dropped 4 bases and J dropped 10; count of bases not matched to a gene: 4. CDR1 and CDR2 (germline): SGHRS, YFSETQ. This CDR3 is CASSPGTGGSPLHF. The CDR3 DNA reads TGCGCCAGCAGCCCGGGGACAGGGGGGTCACCCCTCCACTTT.

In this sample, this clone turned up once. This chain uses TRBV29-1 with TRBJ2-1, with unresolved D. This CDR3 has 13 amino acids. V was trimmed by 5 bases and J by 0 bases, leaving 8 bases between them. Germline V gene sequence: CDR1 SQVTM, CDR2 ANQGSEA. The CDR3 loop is CSVLLTSYNEQFF. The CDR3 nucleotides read TGCAGCGTTCTCCTTACCTCCTACAATGAGCAGTTCTTC.

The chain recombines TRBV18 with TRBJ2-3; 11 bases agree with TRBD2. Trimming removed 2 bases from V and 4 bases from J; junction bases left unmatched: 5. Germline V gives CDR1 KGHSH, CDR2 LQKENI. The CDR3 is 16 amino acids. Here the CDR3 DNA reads TGTGCCAGCTCACCAAGGGCTAGCGGGAGGCCAGATACGCAGTATTTT. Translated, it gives CASSPRASGRPDTQYF.

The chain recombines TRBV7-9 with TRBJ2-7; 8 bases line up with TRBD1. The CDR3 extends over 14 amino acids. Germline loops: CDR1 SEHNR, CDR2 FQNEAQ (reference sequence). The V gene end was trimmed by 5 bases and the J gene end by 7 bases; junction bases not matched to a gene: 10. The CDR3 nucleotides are TGTGCCAGCAGCAACCAACAGGGGGTTGAAGAGCAGTACTTC. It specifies CASSNQQGVEEQYF.

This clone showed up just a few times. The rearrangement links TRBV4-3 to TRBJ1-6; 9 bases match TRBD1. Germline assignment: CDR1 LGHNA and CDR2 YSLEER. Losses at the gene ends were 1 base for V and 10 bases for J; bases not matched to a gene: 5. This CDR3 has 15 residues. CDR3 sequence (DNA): TGCGCCAGCAGCCAAGGGGACAGGGTAAACTCACCCCTCCACTTT. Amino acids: CASSQGDRVNSPLHF.

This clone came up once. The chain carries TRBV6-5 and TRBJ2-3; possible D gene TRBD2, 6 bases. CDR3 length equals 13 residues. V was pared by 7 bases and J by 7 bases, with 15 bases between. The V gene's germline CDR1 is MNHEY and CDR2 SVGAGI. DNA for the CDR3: TGTGCCAGCAAAATTCCGGGACTTTATACGCAGTATTTT. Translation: CASKIPGLYTQYF.

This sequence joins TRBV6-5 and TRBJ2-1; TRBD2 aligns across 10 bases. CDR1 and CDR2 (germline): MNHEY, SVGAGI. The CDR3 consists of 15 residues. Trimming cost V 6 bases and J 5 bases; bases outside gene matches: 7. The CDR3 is CASSPGLAANNEQFF. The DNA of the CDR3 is TGTGCCAGCAGCCCCGGACTAGCGGCCAACAATGAGCAGTTCTTC.